This TCR beta chain was obtained from a study of CD8 T cells in Susac syndrome. Germline V gene data show CDR1 as LNHNV and CDR2 as YYDKDF (reference sequence). The CDR3 runs 13 residues. V gave up 1 base and J gave up 7 bases, with 10 bases separating them. RNA amounts of about 0.5 to 1 ug underwent reverse transcription with random hexamers. Amplification of TCR beta CDR3 used immunoSEQ multiplex PCR across 54 Vbeta and 13 Jbeta. TCRdb processed the immunoSEQ multiplex PCR reads anew with MiXCR; each CDR3 protein has one entry. The table shows some 110,000 distinct CDR3 sequences, with around 94% occurring only once.

The specimen was CD4+ T cells from PBMCs. The TCR originated in a human donor with multiple sclerosis. The rearrangement uses TRBV15 and TRBJ1-1; the D gene is possibly TRBD1 (6 bases). The CDR3 is CATSRARGGEAFF. Written as DNA, the CDR3 is TGTGCCACCAGCAGAGCCCGAGGGGGTGAAGCTTTCTTT. The full variable domain, in which reference TRBV15 and TRBJ1-1 provide the parts outside the CDR3, is DAMVIQNPRYQVTQFGKPVTLSCSQTLNHNVMYWYQQKSSQAPKLLFHYYDKDFNNEADTPDNFQSRRPNTSFCFLDIRSPGLGDTAMYLCATSRARGGEAFFGQGTRLTVV.